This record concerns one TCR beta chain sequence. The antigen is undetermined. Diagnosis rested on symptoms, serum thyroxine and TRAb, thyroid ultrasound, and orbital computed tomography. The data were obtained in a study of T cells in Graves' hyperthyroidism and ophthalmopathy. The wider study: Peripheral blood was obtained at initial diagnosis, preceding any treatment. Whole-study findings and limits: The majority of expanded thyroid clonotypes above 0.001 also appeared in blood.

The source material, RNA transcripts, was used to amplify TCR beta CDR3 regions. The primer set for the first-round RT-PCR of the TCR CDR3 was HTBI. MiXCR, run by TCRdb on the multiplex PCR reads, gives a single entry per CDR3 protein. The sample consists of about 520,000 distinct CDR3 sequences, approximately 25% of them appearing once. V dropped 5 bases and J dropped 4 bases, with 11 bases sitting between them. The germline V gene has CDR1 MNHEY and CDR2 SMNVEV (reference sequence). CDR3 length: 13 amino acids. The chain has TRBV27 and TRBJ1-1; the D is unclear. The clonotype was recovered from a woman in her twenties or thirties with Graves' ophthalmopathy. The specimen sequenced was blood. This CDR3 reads CASSEAPFTEAFF. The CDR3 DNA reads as TGTGCCAGCAGTGAAGCCCCGTTCACTGAAGCTTTCTTT.